Presented here are 15 T cell receptor beta chains from one specimen sequenced in a study of cytomegalovirus exposure and HLA in healthy donors. Researchers ran the PCR with 60 Vbeta and 13 Jbeta primers. Here immunoSEQ multiplex PCR was the method, and the copy in TCRdb shows in-frame clones only, minus some. This repertoire shows around 92,000 clones, around 81% found once; its top ten account for 3.7%. What was sequenced was PBMCs. The source is a female donor in good health and CMV-seropositive.

The chain couples TRBV4-2 to TRBJ2-3, with D possibly TRBD2 on 5 matching bases. In germline, CDR1 is LGHNA, CDR2 YNFKEQ. Trimming cost V 0 bases and J 1 base, with 11 bases left between them. This CDR3 comprises 16 residues. The CDR3 DNA is TGTGCCAGCAGCCAAGACAGGAGCGGCGGCACAGATACGCAGTATTTT. Amino acids: CASSQDRSGGTDTQYF.

The chain links TRBV11-2 to TRBJ1-3, with TRBD1 as a possible D gene (5 bases). The CDR3 totals 13 residues. In germline, CDR1 is SGHAT, CDR2 FQNNGV. Trimming left V 2 bases short and J 8 bases short, with 10 bases between. CDR3 DNA sequence: TGTGCCAGCAGCTTATATAGGGGTGACACCATATATTTT. Protein: CASSLYRGDTIYF.

V is TRBV9 and J is TRBJ2-3, with D unclear. The CDR3 is 14 amino acids. V lost 0 bases and J 4 bases, leaving 9 bases between the germline ends. Germline lookup yields CDR1 SGDLS and CDR2 YYNGEE. Here the CDR3 DNA reads TGTGCCAGCAGCGTAGGGAGTTCGTCAGATACGCAGTATTTT. Its translation is CASSVGSSSDTQYF. Drawing the rest from reference TRBV9 and TRBJ2-3, the complete variable domain is DSGVTQTPKHLITATGQRVTLRCSPRSGDLSVYWYQQSLDQGLQFLIQYYNGEERAKGNILERFSAQQFPDLHSELNLSSLELGDSALYFCASSVGSSSDTQYFGPGTRLTVL.

V usage is TRBV6-5 and J usage is TRBJ2-3, with 10 bases that match TRBD2. J was trimmed by 3 bases and V by 5 bases; bases with no gene match: 2. Germline assignment: CDR1 MNHEY and CDR2 SVGAGI. CDR3 length: 14 residues. Here the CDR3 DNA reads TGTGCCAGCAGTGCTAGCGGGGGAACAGATACGCAGTATTTT. This encodes CASSASGGTDTQYF.

This sequence joins TRBV19 and TRBJ1-5, with D perhaps matching TRBD1 (5 bases). Trimming took 3 bases from V and 1 from J, leaving 10 bases between them. The CDR3 spans 15 residues. CDR1 and CDR2 (germline): LNHDA, SQIVND (reference sequence). CDR3 DNA: TGTGCCAGTAGTATTGCGCGACAGAGCAATCAGCCCCAGCATTTT. The encoded protein is CASSIARQSNQPQHF.

This clone was detected only a few times. This sequence joins TRBV7-9 and TRBJ1-1; D is uncertain. The CDR3 loop spans 14 amino acids. V was cut by 5 bases and J by 3 bases, with 13 bases left in between. Looked up from germline, CDR1 is SEHNR and CDR2 is FQNEAQ (reference sequence). The CDR3 DNA sequence: TGTGCCAGCAGCCCCGCCGGGTGGGACACTGAAGCTTTCTTT. Amino acids: CASSPAGWDTEAFF.

The V call is TRBV7-6, the J call TRBJ1-1; TRBD1 might be the D (5 bases). Trimming took off 5 bases at V and 2 bases at J, with 15 bases between the two ends. CDR3 length: 15 amino acids. The germline V gene encodes CDR1 SGHVS and CDR2 FNYEAQ. The CDR3: CASSMGTSGNTEAFF. CDR3 nucleotide sequence: TGTGCCAGCAGCATGGGGACTTCGGGAAACACTGAAGCTTTCTTT.

The chain couples TRBV7-9 to TRBJ1-3; possibly TRBD1 for D (6 bases). The length of the CDR3 is 16 residues. Trimming removed 7 bases at V and 4 bases at J, with 20 bases between. The germline CDR1 and CDR2 sequences are SEHNR and FQNEAQ (reference sequence). The CDR3 spells CASTSGTPFGGNTIYF. For the CDR3, the DNA is TGTGCCAGCACCTCCGGGACACCTTTCGGGGGAAACACCATATATTTT.

The rearrangement joins TRBV7-9 to TRBJ1-1; D ambiguous. CDR1 is SEHNR and CDR2 is FQNEAQ in the germline V gene (reference sequence). The V end was cut by 3 bases, the J end by 4 bases, with 6 bases between. The CDR3 spans 12 residues. CDR3 amino acids: CASSLESTEAFF. CDR3 in DNA: TGTGCCAGCAGCTTGGAGTCCACTGAAGCTTTCTTT.

This chain uses TRBV7-3 with TRBJ2-1; 10 bases match TRBD2. Germline assignment: CDR1 SGHTA and CDR2 FQGTGA. CDR3 size: 14 residues. V lost 5 bases, J lost 10 bases, and 8 bases stayed unmatched. CDR3 residues: CASSPRVAGGEQFF. Here the CDR3 DNA reads TGTGCCAGCAGCCCCAGGGTAGCGGGAGGCGAGCAGTTCTTC.

The chain joins TRBV11-2 to TRBJ1-1, with D perhaps matching TRBD1 (6 bases). The CDR3 consists of 15 residues. Per germline, CDR1 SGHAT and CDR2 FQNNGV. Trimming stripped 5 bases from V and 2 bases from J, with 15 bases between. CDR3 sequence (DNA): TGTGCCAGCAGCCAACAGGGAGGGGTAAACACTGAAGCTTTCTTT. Amino acid sequence: CASSQQGGVNTEAFF.

The chain links TRBV4-1 to TRBJ1-6; 9 bases are shared with TRBD1. Looked up from germline, CDR1 is MGHRA and CDR2 is YSYEKL. This CDR3 has 17 residues. With 1 base clipped from V and 7 bases from J, the junction kept 8 bases outside the gene matches. CDR3 amino acids: CASSQGTWDRANSPLHF. CDR3 DNA: TGCGCCAGCAGCCAAGGGACTTGGGACAGGGCCAATTCACCCCTCCACTTT.

This chain joins TRBV9 and TRBJ1-2, with D possibly being TRBD1 (5 bases). V dropped 3 bases and J dropped 6 bases, with 15 bases sitting between them. CDR1 is SGDLS, CDR2 YYNGEE, per germline. The CDR3 spans 14 residues. The CDR3 is CASSAPGGYDGYTF. In DNA, the CDR3 is TGTGCCAGCAGCGCCCCGGGGGGGTATGATGGCTACACCTTC.

This CDR3 reads CAISEAQGLHEQYF. Here the CDR3 DNA reads TGTGCCATCAGTGAAGCACAGGGTCTCCACGAGCAGTACTTC. This chain connects TRBV10-3 to TRBJ2-7; tentatively, D is TRBD1 (6 bases). Trimming pared 3 bases from V and 5 bases from J, leaving 14 bases between. CDR1 ENHRY and CDR2 SYGVKD come from the germline V gene. The CDR3 loop spans 14 amino acids.

The V gene is TRBV9, the J gene TRBJ2-3; 10 bases align to TRBD2. Germline V gene data show CDR1 as SGDLS and CDR2 as YYNGEE. J lost 4 bases, V lost 0 bases, and 8 bases had no gene match. The CDR3 has 17 residues. The CDR3 coding sequence is TGTGCCAGCAGCGTAGCTCCCAGCGGGAGGGTTGCAGATACGCAGTATTTT. Translated, it gives CASSVAPSGRVADTQYF.